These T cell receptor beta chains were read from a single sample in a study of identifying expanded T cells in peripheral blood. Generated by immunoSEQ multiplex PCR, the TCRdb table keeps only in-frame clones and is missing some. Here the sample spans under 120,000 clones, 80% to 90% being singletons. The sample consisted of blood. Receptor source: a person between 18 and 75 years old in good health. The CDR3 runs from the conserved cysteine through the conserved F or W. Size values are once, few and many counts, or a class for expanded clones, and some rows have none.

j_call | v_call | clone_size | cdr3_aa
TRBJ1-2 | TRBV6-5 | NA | CASIPTVNYGYTF
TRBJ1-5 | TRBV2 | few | CASSERRFNQPQHF
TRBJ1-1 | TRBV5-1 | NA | CASGERVGGNTEAFF
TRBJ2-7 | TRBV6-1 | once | CASSETASSYEQYF
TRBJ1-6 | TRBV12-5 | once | CASGSFEYNSPLHF
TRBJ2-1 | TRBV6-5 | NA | CASSSFGGPLNEQFF
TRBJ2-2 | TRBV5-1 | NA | CASSRGQGAPAGELFF
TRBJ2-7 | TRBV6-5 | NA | CASSWDSPTYEQYF
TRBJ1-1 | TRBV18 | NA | CASSPNRGYTEAFF
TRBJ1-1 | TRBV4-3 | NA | CASSQTLSSGAFF
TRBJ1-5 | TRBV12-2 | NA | CASRLGINQPQHF
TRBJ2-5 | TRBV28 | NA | CASSTGQALMVYF
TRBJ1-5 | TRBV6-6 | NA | CASSLSGVNQPQHF
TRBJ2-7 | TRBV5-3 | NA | CASGRGAARYEQYF
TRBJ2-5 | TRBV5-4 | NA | CASSPGGGFGETQYF
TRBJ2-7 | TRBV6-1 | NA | CASEPTLTSYEQYF
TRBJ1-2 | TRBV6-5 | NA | CASRPSSNYGYTF
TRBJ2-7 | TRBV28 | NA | CASSFRGDRGRPYEQYF
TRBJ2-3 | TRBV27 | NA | CASRFLLAGGRDTQYF
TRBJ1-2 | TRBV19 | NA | CASSIDLGPRVYGYTF
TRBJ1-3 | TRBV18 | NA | CASSMSLLDTIYF
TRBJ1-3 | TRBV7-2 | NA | CASSSDPSGNTIYF
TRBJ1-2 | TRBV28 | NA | CASSLSIYGYTF
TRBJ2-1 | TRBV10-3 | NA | CATYKKPGQGVNEQFF
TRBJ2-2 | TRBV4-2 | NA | CASSPLRGGWTGELFF
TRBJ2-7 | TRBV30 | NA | CAWSVRDEQYF
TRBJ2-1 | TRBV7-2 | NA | CASSSRRYEQFF
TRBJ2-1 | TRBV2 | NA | CASEPFERAGQNYYNEQFF
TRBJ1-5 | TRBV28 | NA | CASIKGINQPQHF
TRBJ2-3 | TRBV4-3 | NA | CASSQGVGGSTDTQYF
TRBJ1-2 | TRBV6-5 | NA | CASSYRLRTGGYGYTF
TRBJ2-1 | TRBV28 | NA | CASSPLGGEQFF
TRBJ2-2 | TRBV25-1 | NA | CASSVSAATGELFF
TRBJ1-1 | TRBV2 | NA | CASTWSRPEAFF
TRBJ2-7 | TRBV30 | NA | CAWEGSGSYEQYF
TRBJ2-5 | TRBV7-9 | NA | CASSPGTIRETQYF
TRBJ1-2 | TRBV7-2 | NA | CASSPRGSGYTF